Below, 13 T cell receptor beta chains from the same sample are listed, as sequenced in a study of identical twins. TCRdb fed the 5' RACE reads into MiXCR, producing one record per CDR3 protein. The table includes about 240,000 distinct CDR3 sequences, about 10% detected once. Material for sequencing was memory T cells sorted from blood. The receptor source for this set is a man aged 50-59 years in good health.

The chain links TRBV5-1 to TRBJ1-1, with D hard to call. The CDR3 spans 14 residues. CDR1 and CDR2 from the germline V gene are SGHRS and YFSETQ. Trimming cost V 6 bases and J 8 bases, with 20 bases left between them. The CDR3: CASKVQPDSIEAFF. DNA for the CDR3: TGCGCCAGCAAAGTTCAGCCAGACTCAATCGAAGCTTTCTTT.

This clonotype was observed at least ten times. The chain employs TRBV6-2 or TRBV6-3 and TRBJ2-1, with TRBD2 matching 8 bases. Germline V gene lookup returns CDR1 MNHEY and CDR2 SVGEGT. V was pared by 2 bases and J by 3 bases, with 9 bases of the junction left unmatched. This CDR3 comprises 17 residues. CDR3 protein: CASSYGEKREIYNEQFF. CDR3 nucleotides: TGTGCCAGCAGTTACGGGGAGAAGCGGGAGATCTACAATGAGCAGTTCTTC.

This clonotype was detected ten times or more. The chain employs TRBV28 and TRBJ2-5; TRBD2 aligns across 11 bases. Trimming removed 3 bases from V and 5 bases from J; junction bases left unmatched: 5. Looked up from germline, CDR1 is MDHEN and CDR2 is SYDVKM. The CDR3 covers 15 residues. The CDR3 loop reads CASSFYASGRETQYF. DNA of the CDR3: TGTGCCAGCAGTTTTTATGCTAGCGGGAGGGAGACCCAGTACTTC. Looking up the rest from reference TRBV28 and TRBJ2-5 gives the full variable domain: DVKVTQSSRYLVKRTGEKVFLECVQDMDHENMFWYRQDPGLGLRLIYFSYDVKMKEKGDIPEGYSVSREKKERFSLILESASTNQTSMYLCASSFYASGRETQYFGPGTRLLVL.

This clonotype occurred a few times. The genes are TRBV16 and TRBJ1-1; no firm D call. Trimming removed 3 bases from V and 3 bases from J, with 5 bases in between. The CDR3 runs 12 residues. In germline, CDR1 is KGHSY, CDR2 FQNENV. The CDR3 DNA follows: TGTGCCAGCAGCCACAGCTACACTGAAGCTTTCTTT. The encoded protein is CASSHSYTEAFF.

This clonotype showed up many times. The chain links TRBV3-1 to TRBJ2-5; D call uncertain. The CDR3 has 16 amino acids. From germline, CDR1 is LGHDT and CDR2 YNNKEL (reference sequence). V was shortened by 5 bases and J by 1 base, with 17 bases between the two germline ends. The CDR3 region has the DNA TGTGCCAGCAGCAACAACCCAACTGTGACCCAAGAGACCCAGTACTTC. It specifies CASSNNPTVTQETQYF.

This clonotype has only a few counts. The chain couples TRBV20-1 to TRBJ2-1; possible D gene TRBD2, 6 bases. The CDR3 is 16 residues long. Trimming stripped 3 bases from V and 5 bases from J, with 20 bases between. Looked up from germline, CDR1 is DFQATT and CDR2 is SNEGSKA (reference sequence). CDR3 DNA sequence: TGCAGTGCTAGGCGTCTAGCGCAAAGAGTTGACAATGAGCAGTTCTTC. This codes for CSARRLAQRVDNEQFF.

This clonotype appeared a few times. In nucleotides, the CDR3 is TGTGCCAGCAGCTTGGGGTCCAGTGATTACAATGAGCAGTTCTTC. Protein: CASSLGSSDYNEQFF. The chain carries TRBV5-4 and TRBJ2-1; no reliable D call. V was clipped by 0 bases and J by 4 bases, with 11 bases between them. Germline V gives CDR1 SGHNT, CDR2 YYREEE (reference sequence). The CDR3 has 15 amino acids.

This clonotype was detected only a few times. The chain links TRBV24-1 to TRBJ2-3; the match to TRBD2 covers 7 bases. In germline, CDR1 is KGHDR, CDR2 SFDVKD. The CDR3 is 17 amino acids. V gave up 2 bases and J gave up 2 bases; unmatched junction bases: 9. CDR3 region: CATSDWTSTVNTDTQYF. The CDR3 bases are TGTGCCACCAGTGATTGGACTAGTACGGTAAACACAGATACGCAGTATTTT.

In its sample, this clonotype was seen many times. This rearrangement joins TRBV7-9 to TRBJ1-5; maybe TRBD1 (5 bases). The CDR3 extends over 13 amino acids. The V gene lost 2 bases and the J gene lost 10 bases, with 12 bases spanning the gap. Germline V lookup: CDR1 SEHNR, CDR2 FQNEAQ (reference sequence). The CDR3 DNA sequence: TGTGCCAGCAGCTTAAAGGGGTTGAATCCCCAGCATTTT. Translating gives CASSLKGLNPQHF.

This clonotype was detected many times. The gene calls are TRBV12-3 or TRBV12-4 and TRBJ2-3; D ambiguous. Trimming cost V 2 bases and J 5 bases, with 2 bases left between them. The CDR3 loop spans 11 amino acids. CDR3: CASSLLDTQYF. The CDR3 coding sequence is TGTGCCAGCAGTTTACTAGATACGCAGTATTTT.

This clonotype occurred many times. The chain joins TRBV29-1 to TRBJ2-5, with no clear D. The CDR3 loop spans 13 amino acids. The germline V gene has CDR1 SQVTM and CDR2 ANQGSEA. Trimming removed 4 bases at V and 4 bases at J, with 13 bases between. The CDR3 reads CSVGLGLRETQYF. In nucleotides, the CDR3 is TGCAGCGTTGGTCTGGGTTTAAGAGAGACCCAGTACTTC.

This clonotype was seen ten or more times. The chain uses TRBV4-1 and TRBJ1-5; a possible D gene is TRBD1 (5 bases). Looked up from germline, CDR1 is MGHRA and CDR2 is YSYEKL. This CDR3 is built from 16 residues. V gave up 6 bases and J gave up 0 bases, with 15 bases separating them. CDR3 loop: CASRGRAKNSNQPQHF. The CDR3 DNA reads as TGCGCCAGCAGGGGGCGGGCCAAGAATAGCAATCAGCCCCAGCATTTT.

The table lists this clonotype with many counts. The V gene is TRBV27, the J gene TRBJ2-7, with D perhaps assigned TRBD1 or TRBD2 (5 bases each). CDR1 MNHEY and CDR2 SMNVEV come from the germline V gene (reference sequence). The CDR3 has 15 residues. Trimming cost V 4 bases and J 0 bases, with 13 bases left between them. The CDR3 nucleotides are TGTGCCAGCAGTTCCGGGACGCTAAGCTCCTACGAGCAGTACTTC. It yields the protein CASSSGTLSSYEQYF.